A selection of T cell receptor beta chains follows, all from one sample in a study of blood T cell repertoires in COVID-19. Generated by immunoSEQ multiplex PCR, the TCRdb table keeps only in-frame clones and is missing some. The sample consists of about 250,000 clones, roughly 88% of them appearing once. The sequencing input was peripheral blood. These receptors were taken from a middle-aged woman who had recovered from COVID-19. Each CDR3 is given with its conserved first and last residue. D genes are given only for firm matches.

J gene | CDR3 length | V gene | D gene | CDR3 protein | CDR3 DNA
TRBJ2-1 | 16 | TRBV27 | TRBD2 | CASRTSGGSSYNEQFF | TGTGCCAGCAGGACTAGCGGGGGGAGCTCCTACAATGAGCAGTTCTTC
TRBJ2-5 | 13 | TRBV7-2 | NA | CASSLLGRETQYF | TGTGCCAGCAGCTTATTAGGCAGGGAGACCCAGTACTTC
TRBJ2-7 | 14 | TRBV27 | TRBD2 | CASSTAGGHYEQYF | TGTGCCAGCAGTACAGCGGGGGGCCACTACGAGCAGTACTTC
TRBJ2-5 | 15 | TRBV7-2 | NA | CASSFGRGRGETQYF | TGTGCCAGCAGTTTCGGGCGGGGGCGCGGAGAGACCCAGTACTTC
TRBJ2-7 | 16 | TRBV18 | TRBD1 | CASSPTTGQSSYEQYF | TGTGCCAGCTCACCAACGACAGGGCAATCATCCTACGAGCAGTACTTC
TRBJ2-2 | 12 | TRBV21-1 | NA | CASESNTGELFF | TGTGCCAGCGAGTCGAACACCGGGGAGCTGTTTTTT
TRBJ2-3 | 16 | TRBV28 | TRBD1 | CASLTDRGLGTDTQYF | TGTGCCAGCCTTACCGACAGGGGGCTGGGCACAGATACGCAGTATTTT
TRBJ2-1 | 17 | TRBV27 | TRBD2 | CASRGLAGGREVYEQFF | TGTGCCAGCAGGGGACTAGCGGGGGGGCGGGAGGTTTATGAGCAGTTCTTC
TRBJ1-1 | 13 | TRBV6-5 | NA | CASSATRNTEAFF | TGTGCCAGCAGCGCCACAAGGAACACTGAAGCTTTCTTT
TRBJ2-2 | 14 | TRBV5-1 | NA | CASSLELNTGELFF | TGCGCCAGCAGCTTGGAACTTAACACCGGGGAGCTGTTTTTT